These T cell receptor beta chains were read from a single sample in a study of T cell responses to AZD1222 COVID-19 vaccine. Assay: immunoSEQ multiplex PCR; the TCRdb copy retains only in-frame clones and omits some. In the table there are 75,000 to 95,000 clones, about 85% of which are singletons. The sequencing here drew on peripheral blood, taken 28 days after the second AZD1222 dose. The source of these receptors is an adult who received the AZD1222 COVID-19 vaccine. Both conserved end residues are part of each CDR3. A D gene is named only where the DNA matches it firmly. Size is stated for part of the rows, as once, few or many counts, or as a class when the clone is expanded.

>TRBJ1-2|TRBV6-5|-|TRBD1
TGTGCCAGCAGGTTGACAGGGACCGGCTACACCTTC
CASRLTGTGYTF
>TRBJ1-2|TRBV10-3|-|-
TGTGCCATCAGGGGGCGATTCGGAGACTATGGCTACACCTTC
CAIRGRFGDYGYTF
>TRBJ1-5|TRBV5-1|-|-
TGCGCCAGCAGGGTGAGCCCAGGGAAAATGAATCAGCCCCAGCATTTT
CASRVSPGKMNQPQHF
>TRBJ1-6|TRBV25-1|few|TRBD1
TGTGCCAGCAGTGACAACGACAGGGTGGTTTCACCCCTCCACTTT
CASSDNDRVVSPLHF
>TRBJ2-7|TRBV2|few|-
TGTGCCACCTCCCCGGGGTACGAGCAGTACTTC
CATSPGYEQYF
>TRBJ2-7|TRBV6-6|-|-
TGTGCCAGCAGTTACCGCGACAGTTTCGAGCAGTACTTC
CASSYRDSFEQYF
>TRBJ2-3|TRBV7-2|-|-
TGTGCCAGCAGCTATGGGAGTCCGGATACGCAGTATTTT
CASSYGSPDTQYF
>TRBJ1-3|TRBV7-6|-|TRBD1
TGTGCCAGCAGTTTTGGGACAGGGAGCTCTGGAAACACCATATATTTT
CASSFGTGSSGNTIYF
>TRBJ1-2|TRBV18|-|TRBD1
TGTGCCAGCTCACCGACAGGGGCCGACGGGGGCTACACCTTC
CASSPTGADGGYTF
>TRBJ2-7|TRBV5-4|-|TRBD1
TGTGCCAGCAGCACAGGACAGGGGCGCGAGCAGTACTTC
CASSTGQGREQYF
>TRBJ2-1|TRBV6-2/TRBV6-3|-|-
TGTGCCAGCAGTTACACAGTTCGGAGCATCCGGGACCCCGCGGTGGATGAGCAGTTCTTC
CASSYTVRSIRDPAVDEQFF
>TRBJ2-6|TRBV5-6|-|TRBD2
TGTGCCAGCAGCGCGCCGGGGGGGCTACGACCTGGGGCCAACGTCCTGACTTTC
CASSAPGGLRPGANVLTF
>TRBJ2-6|TRBV27|-|TRBD2
TGTGCCAGCAGTTCCCGGCAGACTAGCGGGAGAGTCGGGGCCAACGTCCTGACTTTC
CASSSRQTSGRVGANVLTF
>TRBJ2-1|TRBV19|-|TRBD1
TGTGCCAGTAGTTTAGGGACAGGGTCCTACAATGAGCAGTTCTTC
CASSLGTGSYNEQFF
>TRBJ1-4|TRBV6-1|-|TRBD1
TGTGCCAGCAGTGGCGACAGGGAAGGGACCTATGAAAAACTGTTTTTT
CASSGDREGTYEKLFF
>TRBJ1-4|TRBV28|-|-
TGTGCCAGCAGTCGGGCCGGGACCCTTGCTGAAAAACTGTTTTTT
CASSRAGTLAEKLFF
>TRBJ2-7|TRBV27|-|-
TGTGCCAGCAGCAAAGACCCTCAGGCCCGGTTAGCCTACGAGCAGTACTTC
CASSKDPQARLAYEQYF
>TRBJ2-5|TRBV5-1|-|TRBD1
TGCGCCAGCAGCCTATCCGGGACAGGGGGCCAAGAGACCCAGTACTTC
CASSLSGTGGQETQYF
>TRBJ1-6|TRBV4-1|-|-
TGCGCCAGCAGCCAAGAGGGGTTCCGGGTCCTCCACTTT
CASSQEGFRVLHF
>TRBJ1-6|TRBV6-5|-|TRBD1
TGTGCCAGCAGTAACAGACAGGGTGGAAATTCACCCCTCCACTTT
CASSNRQGGNSPLHF
>TRBJ2-3|TRBV5-1|-|-
TGCGCCAGCAGGATCAGCGGGTCTCCAGGGGATACGCAGTATTTT
CASRISGSPGDTQYF
>TRBJ2-3|TRBV24-1|-|-
TGTGCCACCAGTGATTTGGGCACAGATACGCAGTATTTT
CATSDLGTDTQYF
>TRBJ1-1|TRBV29-1|-|-
TGCAGCGTACTAACAGGGAACACTGAAGCTTTCTTT
CSVLTGNTEAFF
>TRBJ1-2|TRBV28|-|TRBD1
TGTGCCAGCAGTTTATTTTTTCAGGGGGCTGGTTTTAACTATGGCTACACCTTC
CASSLFFQGAGFNYGYTF
>TRBJ2-5|TRBV9|once|TRBD1
TGTGCCAGCAGCGGGGGACAGCCTGGAGAGACCCAGTACTTC
CASSGGQPGETQYF
>TRBJ1-1|TRBV11-2|-|TRBD1
TGTGCCAGCAGCCCGGGACAGTGGGGGGGAGAAGCTTTCTTT
CASSPGQWGGEAFF
>TRBJ2-5|TRBV7-8|-|TRBD2
TGTGCCAGCAGCCGAGGCCTAGCGGGACAAGAGACCCAGTACTTC
CASSRGLAGQETQYF
>TRBJ2-2|TRBV7-9|-|TRBD2
TGTGCCAGCAGCCAACCCGGCGGGAGTCGCACCGGGGAGCTGTTTTTT
CASSQPGGSRTGELFF
>TRBJ1-4|TRBV7-9|-|-
TGTGCCAGCAGCTCCAGGGCAACTAATGAAAAACTGTTTTTT
CASSSRATNEKLFF
>TRBJ2-7|TRBV27|-|-
TGTGCCAGCAGTCCTAACGAACAGGGTTCAAAATTCGAGCAGTACTTC
CASSPNEQGSKFEQYF
>TRBJ1-1|TRBV7-9|once|-
TGTGCCAGCAGCCCTTTCGGGGGCCCTGGGGGTCCGAACACTGAAGCTTTCTTT
CASSPFGGPGGPNTEAFF
>TRBJ2-7|TRBV7-2|-|TRBD2
TGTGCCAGCAGCTTAGGACTAGCGGGGCTTACCTACGAGCAGTACTTC
CASSLGLAGLTYEQYF
>TRBJ2-2|TRBV6-2/TRBV6-3|-|-
TGTGCCAGCAGTTACTTACTTAACACCGGGGAGCTGTTTTTT
CASSYLLNTGELFF
>TRBJ1-1|TRBV23-1|-|-
TGCGCCAGAAGATCAACCCCCTTTCAGACAGGGAACACTGAAGCTTTCTTT
CARRSTPFQTGNTEAFF
>TRBJ2-2|TRBV18|-|-
TGTGCCAGCTCACCACCGTCTGGTAGTGTGACCGGGGAGCTGTTTTTT
CASSPPSGSVTGELFF
>TRBJ2-3|TRBV6-2/TRBV6-3|few|TRBD1
TGTGCCAGCAGTCCACTGAGGGGGCCCCAGGGTACGCAGTATTTT
CASSPLRGPQGTQYF
>TRBJ2-1|TRBV4-2|-|-
TGTGCCAGCAGCCAACCGTCTTCCTACAATGAGCAGTTCTTC
CASSQPSSYNEQFF
>TRBJ1-1|TRBV12-3/TRBV12-4|few|-
TGTGCCAGCAGTCGGGCAGGTAACACTGAAGCTTTCTTT
CASSRAGNTEAFF
>TRBJ2-7|TRBV15|-|TRBD1
TGTGCCACCAGCAGATCCTCCGGGACAGGGTCAAACGAGCAGTACTTC
CATSRSSGTGSNEQYF
>TRBJ2-1|TRBV24-1|-|-
TGTGCCACCAGTGACTTAGCGGCCAGCTCCTACAATGAGCAGTTCTTC
CATSDLAASSYNEQFF
>TRBJ2-2|TRBV11-3|-|TRBD1
TGTGCCAGCAGACTAGGGACAGCTCCTGAAACCGGGGAGCTGTTTTTT
CASRLGTAPETGELFF
>TRBJ1-2|TRBV19|-|-
TGTGCCAGTAGTATCGTGTCGGGGGGCTACACCTTC
CASSIVSGGYTF
>TRBJ2-3|TRBV7-9|few|TRBD2
TGTGCCAGCAGCTTAGTGGTAGCGGGGAAAGGGGATACGCAGTATTTT
CASSLVVAGKGDTQYF
>TRBJ2-3|TRBV5-1|medium-sized|-
TGCGCCAGCAGCACCCGGCAGGCAGATACGCAGTATTTT
CASSTRQADTQYF
>TRBJ1-1|TRBV5-1|-|-
TGCGCCAGCAGCTTGGAGGGCCCTGAAGCTTTCTTT
CASSLEGPEAFF
>TRBJ2-2|TRBV5-1|-|TRBD1
TGCGCCAGCAGCTTGGCCGAGACAGGGCCTACCGGGGAGCTGTTTTTT
CASSLAETGPTGELFF
>TRBJ2-1|TRBV7-9|-|-
TGTGCCATCCATTGGGGTGAGCAGTTCTTC
CAIHWGEQFF
>TRBJ1-4|TRBV12-2|-|-
TGTGCAAGTCGCTTATATACCATTAATGAAAAACTGTTTTTT
CASRLYTINEKLFF
>TRBJ2-1|TRBV7-3|-|TRBD2
TGTGCCAGCAGCTCTCGGGGCCTAGCGGCTTCTGGTGAGCAGTTCTTC
CASSSRGLAASGEQFF
>TRBJ2-7|TRBV7-2|-|TRBD2
TGTGCCAGCAGCTTAGTAGCGGGCCTGTCCTACGAGCAGTACTTC
CASSLVAGLSYEQYF